This T cell receptor (beta chain) stems from a study of blood T cell repertoires in COVID-19 (dated by TCRdb to about 2020). General notes on the study: The collaborator samples originated in the United States, Italy and Spain and spanned the acute and convalescent phases of COVID-19. The prospective study material was composed of cDNA or gDNA derived from T cells, B-cell-depleted T cells, or PBMCs. The dataset comprised deeply sampled blood TCRbeta repertoires from subjects exposed to, actively infected with, or recovered from COVID-19. A freely available public database, intended as a resource for researchers studying the immune response to SARS-CoV-2, is where the repertoires were released. The samples were drawn from two sources: the first 160 participants of the ongoing ImmuneRACE study, and 1,254 subjects contributed by 6 global collaborators. Nearly every sample came with metadata listing a de-identified subject ID, COVID-19 status, age in years and sex. Where HLA class I and class II types were available, the types were taken from metadata supplied by the sample provider, not from assay-based typing. The paper's findings and limits, for the study overall: The quantity of clinical and demographic metadata differed by source and by participant and was supplied without curation.

The collaborating institutions used their own protocols to collect whole blood in K2EDTA tubes. For TCRbeta analysis, collaborators shipped samples as frozen whole blood, isolated PBMCs, or DNA extracted from either of those sample types. V drops 5 bases and J drops 2 bases, leaving 16 bases in between. The germline V gene (reference sequence) yields MNHEY for CDR1 and SMNVEV for CDR2. The CDR3 runs 16 residues from the cysteine to the phenylalanine. The read is trimmed to its CDR3 DNA, 48 bases read in frame from base 1. The immunoSEQ Assay, a bias-controlled multiplex PCR, was used to amplify TCRbeta CDR3 regions from genomic DNA. The paper's processing steps were these. Within the assay, amplification of reference gene primers was used to estimate how many nucleated cells each sample contained. To quantify the absolute abundance of each unique TCRbeta CDR3 rearrangement, sequence reads were collapsed and filtered. For each sample, productive Simpson clonality was calculated by taking the square root of Simpson's diversity index across productive rearrangements. The table comes from immuneACCESS by way of TCRdb, which keeps in-frame sequences with V and J called. Part of the clones is missing from these tables; in studies checked, under half for an unresolved V gene and the rest for unknown reasons. That table gives V, J and clone size, and the DNA gave D and trimming. The sample profile shows 70,000 to 95,000 clones; roughly 88% of them were found once. Around 8.1% of the sample comes from the top ten.

Concerning this clone itself: This clone's antigen is unknown. Nothing much larger sits one base from this clone, and base qualities are not available.

This chain joins TRBV27 to TRBJ1-5; the D gene identity is not certain. Sequencing input: peripheral blood. The sequence was obtained from a woman in her seventies with acute or convalescent COVID-19. The CDR3 in this case is CASSRSTEPRNQPQHF. The DNA reads TGTGCCAGCAGTCGATCAACAGAGCCCCGCAATCAGCCCCAGCATTTT.